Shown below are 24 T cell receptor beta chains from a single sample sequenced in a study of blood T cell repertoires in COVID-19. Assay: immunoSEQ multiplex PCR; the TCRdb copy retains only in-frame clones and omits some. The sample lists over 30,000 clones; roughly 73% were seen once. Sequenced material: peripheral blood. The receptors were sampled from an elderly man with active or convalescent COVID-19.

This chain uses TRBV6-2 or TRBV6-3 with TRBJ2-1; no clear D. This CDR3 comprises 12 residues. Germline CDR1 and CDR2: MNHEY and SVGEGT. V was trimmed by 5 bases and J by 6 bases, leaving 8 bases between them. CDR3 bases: TGTGCCAGCAGTCCCCGTCCCAATGAGCAGTTCTTC. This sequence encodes CASSPRPNEQFF.

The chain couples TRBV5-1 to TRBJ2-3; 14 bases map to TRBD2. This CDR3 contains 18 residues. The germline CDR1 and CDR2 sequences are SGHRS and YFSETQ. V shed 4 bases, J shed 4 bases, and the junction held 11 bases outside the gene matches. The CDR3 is CASSPPRLAGGPSDTQYF. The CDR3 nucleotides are TGCGCCAGCAGCCCACCGAGACTAGCGGGAGGGCCCTCAGATACGCAGTATTTT.

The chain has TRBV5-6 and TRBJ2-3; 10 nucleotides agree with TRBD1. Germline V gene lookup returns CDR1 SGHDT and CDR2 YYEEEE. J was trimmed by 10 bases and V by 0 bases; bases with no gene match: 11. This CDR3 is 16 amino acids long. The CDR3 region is CASSLGQGASSGPQYF. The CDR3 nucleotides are TGTGCCAGCAGCTTGGGACAGGGGGCGTCTAGCGGGCCGCAGTATTTT.

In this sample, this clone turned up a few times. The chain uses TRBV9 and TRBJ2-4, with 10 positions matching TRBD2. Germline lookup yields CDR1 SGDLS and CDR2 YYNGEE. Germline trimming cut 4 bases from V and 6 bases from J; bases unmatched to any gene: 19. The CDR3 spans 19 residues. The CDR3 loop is CASSPTGLALSPEVNIQYF. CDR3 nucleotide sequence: TGTGCCAGCAGCCCGACGGGACTAGCGTTATCCCCCGAGGTAAACATTCAGTACTTC.

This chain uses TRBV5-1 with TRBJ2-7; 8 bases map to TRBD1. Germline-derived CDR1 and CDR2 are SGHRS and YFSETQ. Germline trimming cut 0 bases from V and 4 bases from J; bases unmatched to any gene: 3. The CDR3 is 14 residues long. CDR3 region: CASSLEGQGYEQYF. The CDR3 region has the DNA TGCGCCAGCAGCTTGGAAGGACAGGGTTACGAGCAGTACTTC.

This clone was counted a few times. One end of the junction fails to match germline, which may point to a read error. CDR3 region: CASSPNGQSSEQYF. The CDR3 nucleotides read TGCGCCAGCAGCCCCAACGGACAGTCCTCCGAGCAGTACTTC. The V and J genes are TRBV5-1 and TRBJ2-7, with a tentative D call TRBD1 (6 bases). This CDR3 region has 14 residues. Per germline, CDR1 SGHRS and CDR2 YFSETQ. Full variable domain (rest looked up from reference TRBV5-1 and TRBJ2-7): KAGVTQTPRYLIKTRGQQVTLSCSPISGHRSVSWYQQTPGQGLQFLFEYFSETQRNKGNFPGRFSGRQFSNSRSEMNVSTLELGDSALYLCASSPNGQSSEQYFGPGTRLTVT.

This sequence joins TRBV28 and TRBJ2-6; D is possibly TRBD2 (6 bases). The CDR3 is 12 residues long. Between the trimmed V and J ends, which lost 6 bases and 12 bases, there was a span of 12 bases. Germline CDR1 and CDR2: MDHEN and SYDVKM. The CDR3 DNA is TGTGCCAGCAGCCGGCAGGGAGGCGTCCTGACTTTC. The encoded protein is CASSRQGGVLTF.

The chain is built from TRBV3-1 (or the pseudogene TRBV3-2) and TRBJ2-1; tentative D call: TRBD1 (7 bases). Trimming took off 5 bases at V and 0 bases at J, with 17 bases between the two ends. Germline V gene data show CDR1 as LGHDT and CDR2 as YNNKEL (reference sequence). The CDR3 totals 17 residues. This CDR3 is CASSSTGVGGSYNEQFF. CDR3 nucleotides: TGTGCCAGCAGCTCAACAGGGGTGGGAGGCTCCTACAATGAGCAGTTCTTC.

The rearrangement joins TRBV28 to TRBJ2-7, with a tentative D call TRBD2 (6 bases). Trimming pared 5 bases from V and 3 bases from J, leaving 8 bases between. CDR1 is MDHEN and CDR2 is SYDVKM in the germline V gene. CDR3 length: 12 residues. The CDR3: CASSRSGYEQYF. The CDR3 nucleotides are TGTGCCAGCAGTCGTAGCGGCTACGAGCAGTACTTC.

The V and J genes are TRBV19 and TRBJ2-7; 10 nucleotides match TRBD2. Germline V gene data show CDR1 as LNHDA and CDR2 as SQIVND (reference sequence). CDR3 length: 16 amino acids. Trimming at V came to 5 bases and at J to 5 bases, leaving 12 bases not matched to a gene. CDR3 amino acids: CASSRRTSGVLNEQYF. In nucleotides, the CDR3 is TGTGCCAGTAGTCGTCGAACTAGCGGGGTCCTCAACGAGCAGTACTTC. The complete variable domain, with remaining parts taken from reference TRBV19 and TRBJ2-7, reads DGGITQSPKYLFRKEGQNVTLSCEQNLNHDAMYWYRQDPGQGLRLIYYSQIVNDFQKGDIAEGYSVSREKKESFPLTVTSAQKNPTAFYLCASSRRTSGVLNEQYFGPGTRLTVT.

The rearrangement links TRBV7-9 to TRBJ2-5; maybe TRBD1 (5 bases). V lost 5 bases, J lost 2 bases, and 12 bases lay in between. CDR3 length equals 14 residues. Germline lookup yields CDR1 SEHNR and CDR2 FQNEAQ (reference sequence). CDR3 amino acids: CASSRTTGQETQYF. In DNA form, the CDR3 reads TGTGCCAGCAGCCGGACAACAGGACAAGAGACCCAGTACTTC.

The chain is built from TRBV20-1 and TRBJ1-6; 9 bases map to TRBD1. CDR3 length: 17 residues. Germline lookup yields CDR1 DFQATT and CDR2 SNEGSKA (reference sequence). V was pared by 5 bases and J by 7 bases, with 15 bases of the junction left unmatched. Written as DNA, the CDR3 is TGCAGTGCTGGTGGGGGACAGGGACCTCTCGGAAATTCACCCCTCCACTTT. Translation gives CSAGGGQGPLGNSPLHF.

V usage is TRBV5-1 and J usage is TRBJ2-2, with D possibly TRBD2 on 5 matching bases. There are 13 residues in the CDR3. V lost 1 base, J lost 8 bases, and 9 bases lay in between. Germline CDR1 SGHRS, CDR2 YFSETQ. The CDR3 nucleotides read TGCGCCAGCAGCTTGAACGGGGAGGGGGAGCTGTTTTTT. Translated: CASSLNGEGELFF.

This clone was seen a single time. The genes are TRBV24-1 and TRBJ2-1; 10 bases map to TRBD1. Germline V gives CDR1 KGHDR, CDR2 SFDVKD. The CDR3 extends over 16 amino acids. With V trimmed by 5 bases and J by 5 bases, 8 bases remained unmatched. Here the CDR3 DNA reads TGTGCCACCAGTGCCGGCGGGGACAGGGGAGACAATGAGCAGTTCTTC. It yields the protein CATSAGGDRGDNEQFF.

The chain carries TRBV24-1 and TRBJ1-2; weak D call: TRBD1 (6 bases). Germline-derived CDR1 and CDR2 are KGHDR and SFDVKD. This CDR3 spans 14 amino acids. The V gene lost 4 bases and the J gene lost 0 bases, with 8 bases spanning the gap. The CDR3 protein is CATSDWTANYGYTF. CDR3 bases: TGTGCCACCAGTGACTGGACAGCTAACTATGGCTACACCTTC.

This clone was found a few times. The CDR3 coding sequence is TGTGCCAGCAGAACTGACCACAGCTCCTACAATGAGCAGTTCTTC. It codes for CASRTDHSSYNEQFF. The chain carries TRBV5-4 and TRBJ2-1; D remains unclear. The germline V gene has CDR1 SGHNT and CDR2 YYREEE (reference sequence). The length of the CDR3 is 15 residues. V was trimmed by 5 bases and J by 0 bases, leaving 12 bases between them.

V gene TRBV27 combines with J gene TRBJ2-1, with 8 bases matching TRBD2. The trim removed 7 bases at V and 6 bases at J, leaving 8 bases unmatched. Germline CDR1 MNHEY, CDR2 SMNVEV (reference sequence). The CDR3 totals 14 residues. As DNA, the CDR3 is TGTGCCAGCAAGGGATCTAGCGGGTCCAATGAGCAGTTCTTC. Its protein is CASKGSSGSNEQFF.

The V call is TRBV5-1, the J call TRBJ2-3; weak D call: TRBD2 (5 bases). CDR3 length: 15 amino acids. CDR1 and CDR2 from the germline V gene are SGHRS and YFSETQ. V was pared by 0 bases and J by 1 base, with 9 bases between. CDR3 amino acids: CASSLGADRTDTQYF. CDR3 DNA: TGCGCCAGCAGCTTGGGAGCGGACCGCACAGATACGCAGTATTTT.

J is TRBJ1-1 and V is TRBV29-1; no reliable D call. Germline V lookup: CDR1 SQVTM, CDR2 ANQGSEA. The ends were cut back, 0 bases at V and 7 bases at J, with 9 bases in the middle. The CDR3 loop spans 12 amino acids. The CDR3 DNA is TGCAGCGTTGAAGACGTGGCAGGTGAAGCTTTCTTT. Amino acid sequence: CSVEDVAGEAFF.

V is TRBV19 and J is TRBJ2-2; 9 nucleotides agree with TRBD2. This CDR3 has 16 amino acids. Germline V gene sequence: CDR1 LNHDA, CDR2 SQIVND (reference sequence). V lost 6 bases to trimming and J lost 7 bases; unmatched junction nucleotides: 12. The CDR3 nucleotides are TGTGCCAGTAGCTCCCGACTAGCGGAGAATAACGGGGAGCTGTTTTTT. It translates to CASSSRLAENNGELFF.

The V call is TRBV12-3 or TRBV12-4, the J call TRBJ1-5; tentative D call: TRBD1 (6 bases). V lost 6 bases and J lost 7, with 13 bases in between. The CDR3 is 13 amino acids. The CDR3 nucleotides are TGTGCCAGCAGCGGACAGACGGGACAGCCCCAGCATTTT. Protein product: CASSGQTGQPQHF.

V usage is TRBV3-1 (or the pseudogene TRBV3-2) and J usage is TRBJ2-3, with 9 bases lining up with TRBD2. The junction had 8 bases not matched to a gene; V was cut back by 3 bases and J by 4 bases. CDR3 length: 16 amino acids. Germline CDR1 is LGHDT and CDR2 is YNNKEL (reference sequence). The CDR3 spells CASSHHLAGRADTQYF. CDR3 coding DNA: TGTGCCAGCAGCCATCACCTAGCGGGACGGGCAGATACGCAGTATTTT.

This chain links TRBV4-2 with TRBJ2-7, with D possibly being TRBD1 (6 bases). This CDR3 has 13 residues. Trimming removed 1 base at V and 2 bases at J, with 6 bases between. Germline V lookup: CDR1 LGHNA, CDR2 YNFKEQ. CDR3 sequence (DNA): TGTGCCAGCAGCCAAGGACAGGCCTACGAGCAGTACTTC. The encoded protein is CASSQGQAYEQYF.

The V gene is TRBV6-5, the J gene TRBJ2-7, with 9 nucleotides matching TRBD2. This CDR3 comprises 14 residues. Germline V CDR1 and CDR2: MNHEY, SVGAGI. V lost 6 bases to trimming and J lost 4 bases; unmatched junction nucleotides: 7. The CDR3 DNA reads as TGTGCCAGCAGCCTAGCGGGAAGTGGGTACGAGCAGTACTTC. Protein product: CASSLAGSGYEQYF.